One T cell receptor (beta chain) is described in this entry. Its antigen is currently not known. No much larger clone is present one base from it, and per-base qualities are unavailable. The data were obtained in a study of blood T cell dynamics during melanoma immunotherapy (dated by TCRdb to 2018 to 2020). Background on the whole study: All patients had metastatic melanoma and were given first-line pembrolizumab or nivolumab plus ipilimumab as standard of care in the United Kingdom. To find early correlates of response, peripheral T cell receptor repertoires were profiled in metastatic melanoma patients before and after one cycle of checkpoint inhibitor therapy. Consecutive patients formed a training cohort, and a further independent group of patients from the same centre was pooled into an external validation set. The research as a whole found: A bifurcated reorganization of the PBMC repertoire at W3, with increased clonality or increased diversity, was observed in patients who later achieved disease control, unlike in progressors. Whether the T cell clones behind the repertoire changes were melanoma-specific or instead reflected general immune activation was something the study could not determine. The relatively small sample size was acknowledged as something that could potentially limit how far the results can be generalized.

Every bulk PBMC sample had a fixed 350 ng of DNA loaded. TCR beta CDR3 sequences were amplified from genomic DNA with the immunoSEQ TCRb Assay kit following manufacturer instructions. The KAPA Library Quantification Kit for Illumina platforms was used to quantify pooled libraries by qPCR. Pooled libraries were sequenced on an Illumina NextSeq 500, clustered at roughly 0.55-1.1 pM. Per the source publication's procedure: TCR data were analyzed with immunoSEQ ANALYZER and the R LymphoSeq package. A rearrangement efficiency score was calculated as productive divided by the sum of productive and non-productive CDR3 sequences. Clonality was measured with the Gini coefficient and diversity with the Renyi index at alpha=1, and both measures were compared pairwise between timepoints within each patient. Clonal relatedness, based on an edit distance of 3, and repertoire similarity, based on the Bhattacharyya coefficient, were both computed in LymphoSeq. To classify response, a linear discriminant analysis based on week-3 changes in clonality and diversity was built using the R MASS and caret packages. This is the immuneACCESS table as TCRdb keeps it, with only in-frame sequences that have V and J called. A part of the clones is gone; compared with another copy, unresolved V genes explain less than half, and the rest is unexplained. The DNA was the basis for D and trimming; V, J and clone size are from that table. This sample is represented by 6,500 to 7,000 clones; 80% to 85% of them were singletons. The top ten hold 36% of the sample.

The time point label for this specimen denotes: pre-treatment baseline. Blood samples were collected before treatment (T0) and at week 3 (W3), after the first cycle of checkpoint blockade. Except for two patients with rapid clinical progression, response was assessed 12 weeks after the first infusion by RECIST 1.1; disease control meant complete response, partial response or stable disease. Patients were excluded for prior systemic cancer treatment, concomitant immunosuppressant therapy or synchronous other active malignancies. Both bulk PBMC and plasma cell-free DNA were sequenced for TCR beta so that circulating cells and T cell turnover could be tracked. Lymphoprep and SepMate tubes were used to isolate PBMC from blood, and red cell lysis was then performed. QIAamp DNA Blood Mini kits were used to extract DNA from both PBMC and sorted T cell subsets. The CDR3, from cysteine to phenylalanine, totals 13 residues. The sequence is cut down to CDR3 DNA, 39 bases in frame from base 1. The junction carries 13 bases between V and J, which are trimmed by 4 bases and 7 bases respectively. CDR1 PRHDT and CDR2 FYEKMQ are derived from the germline V gene (reference sequence).

The source of this sequence is a human donor with melanoma. Some clones in this sample may be carry-over from other donors' samples. This receptor chain uses TRBV13 and TRBJ1-2; the D segment could be TRBD1, given 6 matching bases. The starting material was blood, obtained from a patient treated with checkpoint blockade. The nucleotide sequence is given as TGTGCCAGCAGCTCACAGGGATTTGGTGGCTACACCTTC. Translated, it reads CASSSQGFGGYTF.